What follows is one T cell receptor (beta chain) and its context. The data are from a study of Graves' ophthalmopathy and Graves' hyperthyroidism. The CDR3 has 16 amino acids. Per germline, CDR1 SNHLY and CDR2 FYNNEI. Trimming pared 6 bases from V and 0 bases from J, leaving 14 bases between. Amplified TCR beta CDR3 regions were obtained using RNA transcripts as template. Investigators did first-round RT-PCR with HTBI primers, then second-round multiplex PCR. TCRdb reanalysed the multiplex PCR reads using MiXCR and keeps one entry per CDR3 protein. The table includes approximately 700,000 distinct CDR3 sequences, 40% detected once.

The chain recombines TRBV2 with TRBJ1-4; tentative D call: TRBD1 (5 bases). This sequence originates from an adult man with Graves' ophthalmopathy. Sequencing was performed on peripheral blood. Written as DNA, the CDR3 is TGTGCCAGCAGCTTGGAGGGGACTGCAACTAATGAAAAACTGTTTTTT. Residues: CASSLEGTATNEKLFF.